This TCR beta chain was identified in a study of blood T cell repertoires in COVID-19. Study as a whole: Acute and convalescent COVID-19 samples came from the United States, Italy and Spain.

The germline V gene has CDR1 SQVTM and CDR2 ANQGSEA. The CDR3 totals 11 residues. Assay used: immunoSEQ multiplex PCR; TCRdb lists only in-frame clones, some missing. The sample records about 69,000 clones, 75% to 80% being singletons. The chain links TRBV29-1 to TRBJ2-1; 9 bases are shared with TRBD2. Sequencing was done on a sample of peripheral blood. This clonotype was obtained from a human donor in a cohort sampled during active COVID-19. CDR3 sequence: CVVAGASEQFF. CDR3 DNA sequence: TGCGTGGTAGCGGGAGCAAGTGAGCAGTTCTTC.